The clone carrying this TCR beta chain has a handful of counts. These data originate in a study of blood T cell repertoires in COVID-19. J was trimmed by 0 bases and V by 5 bases; bases with no gene match: 6. The CDR3 is made up of 16 amino acids. Germline lookup yields CDR1 SGHVS and CDR2 FNYEAQ. Authors' methods: For nucleated cells, counts were estimated from reference gene primer amplification. Clones were sequenced by immunoSEQ multiplex PCR, and TCRdb holds only the in-frame ones, with some missing. Clone size and the V and J calls come from that table; the DNA yielded D and trimming. The sample has 130,000 to 150,000 clones, about 86% seen once; the top ten hold more than 4%.

The genes are TRBV7-6 and TRBJ2-1; TRBD1 agrees at 8 bases. Sequencing used peripheral blood. The origin of this receptor is a woman aged 40 to 49 with acute or convalescent COVID-19. The CDR3 sequence is CASSPRQGLSYNEQFF. The CDR3 region has the DNA TGTGCCAGCAGCCCGCGACAGGGGCTCTCCTACAATGAGCAGTTCTTC.